These T cell receptor beta chains were read from a single sample in a study of early T cells in non-severe SARS-CoV-2 infection. A single record per CDR3 protein comes from TCRdb applying MiXCR to the 5' RACE reads. The sample lists tens of thousands of distinct CDR3 sequences, 4.4% occurring once. Sequencing used whole blood. The receptors were sampled from an adult who was a healthcare worker with PCR-confirmed SARS-CoV-2 infection or an uninfected control (not recorded which). CDR3s include the opening cysteine and the closing phenylalanine or tryptophan. A D gene is named only where the DNA matches it firmly. Clone size is shown for a subset of rows, as once, few, many or a class of expanded clone.

J gene: TRBJ2-5
clone size: many
V gene: TRBV3-1
D gene: -
CDR3 DNA: TGTGCCAGCAGCCAAGATCGTTGGGCCCAGTACTTC
CDR3 protein: CASSQDRWAQYF

J gene: TRBJ2-1
clone size: many
V gene: TRBV28
D gene: -
CDR3 DNA: TGTGCCAGCAGAAAAACCGGGACTGCGTACAATGAGCAGTTCTTC
CDR3 protein: CASRKTGTAYNEQFF

J gene: TRBJ1-1
clone size: -
V gene: TRBV11-2
D gene: -
CDR3 DNA: TGTGCCAGCAGCTTAGGCAGGGGCACTGAAGCTTTCTTT
CDR3 protein: CASSLGRGTEAFF

J gene: TRBJ1-2
clone size: many
V gene: TRBV28
D gene: TRBD1
CDR3 DNA: TGTGCCAGCAGTTTCGGACAGGGGTATGGCTACACCTTC
CDR3 protein: CASSFGQGYGYTF

J gene: TRBJ2-7
clone size: many
V gene: TRBV5-6
D gene: TRBD1
CDR3 DNA: TGTGCCAGCAGCTTGACAGGGGGCGGGGAGCAGTACTTC
CDR3 protein: CASSLTGGGEQYF

J gene: TRBJ2-1
clone size: -
V gene: TRBV7-7
D gene: -
CDR3 DNA: TGTGCCAGCAGCTTAGGGCAGTACAATGAGCAGTTCTTC
CDR3 protein: CASSLGQYNEQFF

J gene: TRBJ1-2
clone size: medium-sized
V gene: TRBV12-3/TRBV12-4
D gene: TRBD1
CDR3 DNA: TGTGCCAGCAGTTTAAGGTCGGGTTTTGGGACAGGGGCCTCCACGGAGCATGGCTACACCTTC
CDR3 protein: CASSLRSGFGTGASTEHGYTF

J gene: TRBJ2-7
clone size: many
V gene: TRBV20-1
D gene: -
CDR3 DNA: TGCAGTTCCCTGTACCCTCGAAGGGGCTACGAGCAGTACTTC
CDR3 protein: CSSLYPRRGYEQYF

J gene: TRBJ1-5
clone size: many
V gene: TRBV12-3/TRBV12-4
D gene: -
CDR3 DNA: TGTGCCAGCAGTTTAGCCGCCGGGGCCGCCATACATTTT
CDR3 protein: CASSLAAGAAIHF

J gene: TRBJ1-1
clone size: many
V gene: TRBV10-3
D gene: -
CDR3 DNA: TGTGCCATCAGTGGTGGCAGCCCCTTAACAACTGAAGCTTTCTTT
CDR3 protein: CAISGGSPLTTEAFF

J gene: TRBJ1-5
clone size: many
V gene: TRBV6-2/TRBV6-3
D gene: -
CDR3 DNA: TGTGCCAGCTATTCTGGGGGACATCAGCCCCAGCATTTT
CDR3 protein: CASYSGGHQPQHF

J gene: TRBJ1-6
clone size: many
V gene: TRBV7-9
D gene: TRBD1
CDR3 DNA: TGTGCCAGCAGCCCGGCGACAGGGTATAATTCACCCCTCCACTTT
CDR3 protein: CASSPATGYNSPLHF

J gene: TRBJ2-5
clone size: many
V gene: TRBV7-8
D gene: -
CDR3 DNA: TGTGCCAGCAGCCCCTGGGGGGCCCAAGAGACCCAGTACTTC
CDR3 protein: CASSPWGAQETQYF

J gene: TRBJ2-3
clone size: many
V gene: TRBV4-3
D gene: TRBD2
CDR3 DNA: TGCGCCAGCAGCCAAGCTAGCGGGGGGAGCACAGATACGCAGTATTTT
CDR3 protein: CASSQASGGSTDTQYF